This TCR beta chain was captured in a study of T cells after yellow fever vaccination. Across the study: The SMART-Seq v4 Ultra Low Input method served to prepare the low-cell-number fractions. Notes on the study in general: Within FACS-sorted repertoires, abundant clonotypes contaminating from the bulk population could be present.

One entry per CDR3 protein, called by TCRdb with MiXCR from the 5' RACE reads. The sample includes hundreds of thousands of distinct CDR3 sequences, about 12% of them seen just once. Comment on this clonotype: Its target is not known.

The sequencing here drew on PBMCs, taken on the day of the yellow fever booster vaccination. The TCR originated in a man younger than 40 who received the YFV17D yellow fever vaccine.

The CDR3 DNA reads as TGTGCCACCAGTGATCCCCGGGACAGATCCTACGAGCAGTACTTC. As protein: CATSDPRDRSYEQYF. The V and J genes are TRBV24-1 and TRBJ2-7; 7 nucleotides agree with TRBD1. The V gene end was trimmed by 3 bases and the J gene end by 1 base; junction bases not matched to a gene: 5. The CDR3 is 15 residues long. CDR1 KGHDR and CDR2 SFDVKD come from the germline V gene.